The T cell receptor beta chain under discussion was sequenced for a study of OX40 agonist ivuxolimab in advanced cancers. Overall study context: Each patient was given ivuxolimab into a vein every 2 weeks, at 0.01 to 10 mg/kg. The study's findings and limits: Both CD4+ and CD8+ T cell populations in blood had undergone clonal expansion by week 6 at 0.1 to 3.0 mg/kg. In CD8+ T cells, expanded clones were on average more numerous than in CD4+.

This clone was observed a single time. Its specificity is unknown. Patients were ineligible given autoimmune disease history or systemic immunosuppression. Trimming shortened V by 2 bases and J by 8 bases, and 15 bases separated the two germline ends. Germline CDR1 ENHRY, CDR2 SYGVKD. CDR3 size: 15 residues. Clones were sequenced by immunoSEQ multiplex PCR, and TCRdb holds only the in-frame ones, with some missing. This table holds 100,000 to 150,000 clones, approximately 90% found once. The TCR was taken from an adult with an advanced solid tumor such as melanoma, head and neck, liver or kidney cancer. The input for sequencing was CD4+ or CD8+ T cells sorted from blood, taken in a trial of the OX40 agonist ivuxolimab. The rearrangement joins TRBV10-3 to TRBJ1-4, with a tentative D call TRBD1 (5 bases). The CDR3 DNA is TGTGCCATCAGTGAGGGGGACGGCTCTCGGGAAAAACTGTTTTTT. Translation: CAISEGDGSREKLFF.